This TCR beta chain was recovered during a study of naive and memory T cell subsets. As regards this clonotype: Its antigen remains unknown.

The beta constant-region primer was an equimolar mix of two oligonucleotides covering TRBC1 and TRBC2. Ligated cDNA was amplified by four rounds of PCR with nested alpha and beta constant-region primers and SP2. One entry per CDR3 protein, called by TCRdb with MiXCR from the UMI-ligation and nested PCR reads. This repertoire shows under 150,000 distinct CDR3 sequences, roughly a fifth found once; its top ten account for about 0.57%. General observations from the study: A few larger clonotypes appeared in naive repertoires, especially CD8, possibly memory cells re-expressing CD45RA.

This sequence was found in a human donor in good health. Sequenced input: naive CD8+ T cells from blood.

DNA of the CDR3: TGTGCCAGCAGCTTTTCCGGGAACCTCTACAATGAGCAGTTCTTC. Translated, it gives CASSFSGNLYNEQFF. The chain combines TRBV7-2 with TRBJ2-1; a weak D match, TRBD2 (5 bases). Germline V gives CDR1 SGHTA, CDR2 FQGNSA. The germline V and J ends were trimmed by 3 bases and 3 bases, with 12 bases remaining between them. The CDR3 extends over 15 amino acids.